The present T cell receptor (beta chain) was sequenced within a study of beta chain features in type 1 diabetes. Study-wide results and limits: Moderately but significantly shorter TCRB CDR3s were found in Type 1 diabetes patients in all four CD4+ subsets.

Only one heparinised blood draw was taken per donor, and its volume averaged approximately 120 mL. Stem cell-like memory, regulatory, central memory and naive CD4+ cells were sorted via CD45RO/CCR7/CD25/CD127/CD95/CD27. This clone was counted only a few times. Its antigen is unidentified. The sequenced template was cDNA made from the entire isolated RNA. Repertoires were generated with immunoSEQ multiplex PCR, while TCRdb's copy carries only in-frame clones and drops some. Of 640,000 or so clones in the sample, roughly an eighth are singletons; the top ten hold less than 0.025%. The CDR3 totals 13 residues. From germline, CDR1 is SQVTM and CDR2 ANQGSEA. The V and J ends lost 7 bases and 0 bases respectively, with 13 bases between them.

The specimen sequenced was naive CD4+ T cells from blood. The chain combines TRBV29-1 with TRBJ2-7; D possibly matches TRBD1 or TRBD2 (7 bases each). This receptor was taken from a man aged 18 to 29 with type 1 diabetes. The CDR3 nucleotides are TGCAGCGCATCAGGGGGGGGCTCCTACGAGCAGTACTTC. Translated, it gives CSASGGGSYEQYF.